The 5 T cell receptor beta chains below all came from one sample that was sequenced in a study of blood T cells in healthy people across ages. A second PCR, run for roughly 7 to 11 cycles, used a sample-barcoded 5' primer plus a J-beta primer mix. Using its own MiXCR run on the 5' RACE reads, TCRdb lists one record per CDR3 protein. Of roughly 1.6 million distinct CDR3 sequences listed, about 35% are singletons. The sequenced material came from blood. These receptors all stem from a woman under 40 in good health.

This clonotype has just a few counts. The chain links TRBV11-1 to TRBJ1-1; no clear D gene. This CDR3 contains 13 residues. V dropped 5 bases and J dropped 10 bases, with 17 bases sitting between them. The germline V gene has CDR1 SGHAT and CDR2 FQDESV (reference sequence). The CDR3 sequence: CASSPGISLGAFF. CDR3 coding DNA: TGTGCCAGCAGCCCCGGGATTTCGCTTGGAGCTTTCTTT.

The chain has TRBV30 and TRBJ2-1; D is unresolved. This CDR3 region has 16 residues. V was trimmed by 2 bases and J by 3 bases, leaving 17 bases between them. In germline, CDR1 is GTSNPN, CDR2 SVGIG (reference sequence). The CDR3 sequence is CAWSPKGGGFYNEQFF. The CDR3 nucleotides read TGTGCCTGGAGTCCAAAGGGCGGCGGCTTCTACAATGAGCAGTTCTTC.

J is TRBJ2-1 and V is TRBV12-3 or TRBV12-4; 11 nucleotides align to TRBD2. J lost 5 bases, V lost 8 bases, and 14 bases had no gene match. This CDR3 has 17 amino acids. Written as DNA, the CDR3 is TGTGCCAGCTCAACCAGGATAGCGGGGGGGCGGGACAATGAGCAGTTCTTC. Residues: CASSTRIAGGRDNEQFF.

V gene TRBV12-3 or TRBV12-4 combines with J gene TRBJ2-5; no reliable D call. This CDR3 is 14 amino acids long. V was cut by 2 bases and J by 2 bases, with 9 bases left in between. The CDR3 here is CASSLKPEQETQYF. Written as DNA, the CDR3 is TGTGCCAGCAGTTTAAAGCCAGAACAAGAGACCCAGTACTTC.

This chain links TRBV4-1 with TRBJ2-1; TRBD2 matches 9 bases. Trimming removed 4 bases from V and 0 bases from J; junction bases left unmatched: 10. Germline V CDR1 and CDR2: MGHRA, YSYEKL. The CDR3 totals 18 residues. CDR3 nucleotides: TGCGCCAGCAGCCCAGCGGGGGGAGGGCCCACCTCCTACAATGAGCAGTTCTTC. It yields the protein CASSPAGGGPTSYNEQFF.